These 5 T cell receptor beta chains were sequenced from one sample in a study of tissue T cells after allogeneic stem cell transplantation. TCRdb's table, derived via immunoSEQ multiplex PCR, lists solely in-frame clones and lacks some. This table has tens of thousands of clones, about nine tenths appearing once. The material was blood, obtained before transplantation. These receptor sequences come from a woman aged 35 to 75 who later had graft-versus-host disease after an allogeneic stem cell transplant.

The rearrangement uses TRBV11-2 and TRBJ2-7; TRBD2 matches at 12 bases. Germline CDR1 is SGHAT and CDR2 is FQNNGV. CDR3 length: 14 residues. Unmatched junction bases numbered 2, after V lost 6 bases and J lost 2 bases. CDR3 DNA: TGTGCCAGCAGGCCTAGCGGGGGGGCCTACGAGCAGTACTTC. It encodes CASRPSGGAYEQYF.

This rearrangement joins TRBV18 to TRBJ1-1; D uncertain. V shed 4 bases and J shed 1 base, with 10 bases lying between them. The CDR3 is 14 amino acids. Germline CDR1 reads KGHSH; CDR2 reads LQKENI. CDR3 bases: TGTGCCAGCTCACAGTGGGCCCAGAACACTGAAGCTTTCTTT. Translating gives CASSQWAQNTEAFF.

The chain joins TRBV28 to TRBJ1-1; no clear D. Trimming removed 4 bases from V and 7 bases from J, with 10 bases in between. CDR3 length equals 12 residues. Germline CDR1 and CDR2: MDHEN and SYDVKM. CDR3 sequence reads: CASSSSFGEAFF. The CDR3 DNA is TGTGCCAGCAGTTCATCTTTCGGTGAAGCTTTCTTT.

The genes are TRBV27 and TRBJ1-5, with D possibly matching TRBD1 (5 bases). The V end was cut by 4 bases, the J end by 7 bases, with 14 bases between. CDR1 is MNHEY, CDR2 SMNVEV, per germline (reference sequence). CDR3 length: 14 amino acids. The CDR3 spells CASSYSDRFQPQHF. The CDR3 DNA reads TGTGCCAGCAGTTACTCAGACAGATTCCAGCCCCAGCATTTT.

The chain combines TRBV5-1 with TRBJ2-1, with 7 positions matching TRBD2. The V gene end was trimmed by 3 bases and the J gene end by 9 bases; junction bases not matched to a gene: 12. The CDR3 runs to 15 residues. Germline assignment: CDR1 SGHRS and CDR2 YFSETQ. CDR3 nucleotide sequence: TGCGCCAGCAGCTCCGAGGGGCTCGGGGAGGGTGAGCAGTTCTTC. Residues: CASSSEGLGEGEQFF.